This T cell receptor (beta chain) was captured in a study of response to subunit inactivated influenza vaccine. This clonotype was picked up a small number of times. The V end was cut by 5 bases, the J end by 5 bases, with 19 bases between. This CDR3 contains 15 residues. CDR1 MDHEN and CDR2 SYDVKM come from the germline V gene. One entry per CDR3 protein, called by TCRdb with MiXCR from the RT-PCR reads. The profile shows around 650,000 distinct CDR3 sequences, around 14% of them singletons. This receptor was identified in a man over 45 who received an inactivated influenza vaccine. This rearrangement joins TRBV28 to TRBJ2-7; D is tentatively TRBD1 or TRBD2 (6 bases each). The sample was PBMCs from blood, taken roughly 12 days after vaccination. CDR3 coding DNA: TGTGCCAGCAGTCCCTCATCGCAGGGGAGGAACGAGCAGTACTTC. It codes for CASSPSSQGRNEQYF.